The entry below describes one TCR beta chain. This clone has a handful of counts. The clone's antigen remains unknown. Base-call qualities are not available, and no considerably larger clone is one nucleotide away. The sample comes from a study of cytomegalovirus exposure and HLA in healthy donors (TCRdb year 2017). Notes on the research overall: In an earlier analysis of some 550 of the donors, roughly 300 Gb of sequence data and roughly 100 million unique TCR beta sequences from 150 million to 200 million T cells were reported. An early release covering 500 to 750 HLA-typed donors comprised around 300 gigabases of sequencing data and 65 million to 100 million unique TCR sequences. The genetic ancestry cluster associated with self-reported Caucasian donors included around four fifths of the 350 to 500 genotyped donors. The study was designed to test whether signatures of past pathogen exposure could be identified by cataloging public T cell receptors. Using immunosequencing, the study profiled T cell repertoires from fewer than 850 subjects and related those repertoires to cytomegalovirus serostatus. In addition to the first cohort of approximately 670 subjects, a separate validation cohort of some 120 different subjects was used. The study combined high-throughput TCR immunosequencing, statistical association of individual TCRs with disease status, and machine learning to predict cytomegalovirus infection status. A later analysis re-analyzed previously published TCR beta repertoires from hundreds of donors and added high-resolution HLA genotyping to study TCR occurrence patterns. The later analysis used no new phenotypic data to find candidate immune exposures, relying instead on TCR beta sequences and their occurrence across donors. In an earlier analysis of 587 of the donors, high-throughput TCR beta sequencing was used to judge whether each TCR beta V gene segment behaved as functional or pseudogenic. Donor age, sex, ethnicity and CMV serostatus were compiled alongside the repertoire data. A later genetic analysis took genome-wide SNP genotypes for about 65% of the 666 donors and used that subset as a discovery cohort. All discovery cohort repertoires had been generated on a single sequencing platform. Both class I and class II loci were covered by HLA typing, at four-digit resolution. The number of donors typed differed by locus, with roughly 629-640 for A, B, C, DRB1 and DQB1, around 560 for DQA1, over 600 for DPA1, and some 450 for DPB1. Roughly five DR-DQ haplotypes were handled as single units for association and clustering, since linkage in the cohort was strong. On average, approximately 250,000 unique TCR beta nucleotide sequences were sequenced per donor among roughly 430 genotyped donors of the cohort, with around 19% of those sequences being non-productive.

Its CDR3 holds 13 amino acids, cysteine through phenylalanine. Only the CDR3 portion is preserved as DNA: 39 bases, with reading frame beginning at the first base. From the germline V gene (reference sequence), CDR1 is GTSNPN and CDR2 is SVGIG. The V and J ends are trimmed by 3 bases and 6 bases, leaving 12 bases between them. The cohort was made up of several hundred healthy bone marrow donors. All cohort members were sampled while nominally healthy, although unrecorded immune exposures were likely present. The donor was CMV seropositive and was included in the group of approximately 310 seropositive cohort members. A peripheral blood sample was provided by each donor, and peripheral blood mononuclear cells were used for TCR beta sequencing. Genomic DNA extraction from the blood cell samples was performed with the Qiagen DNeasy Blood Extraction Kit. The protocol used for the library was the immunoSEQ multiplex PCR assay. The multiplex PCR relied on a mix of 60 forward primers for TCR Vbeta segments and 13 reverse primers for TCR Jbeta segments. The CDR3 region of rearranged TCR beta genes was amplified from genomic DNA with a multiplex PCR assay. Amplified TCR beta libraries were sequenced as 87-base-pair reads on the Illumina HiSeq System. On the authors' methods: A later analysis counted approximately 84 million unique TCR beta chains across the 666 repertoires, and approximately 11 million of these chains were shared by at least two donors. To remove PCR and sequencing errors, raw reads were error-corrected and collapsed into unique sequences using a nearest-neighbor algorithm that merged closely related sequences. Alignment of CDR3 sequences to IMGT reference sequences was used to assign V, D and J gene segments. Each retained sequence needed at least a six-nucleotide match to both a V gene segment and a J gene segment. A rearrangement was called productive if the CDR3 had no stop codons and remained in frame with V and J, and every other rearrangement was called non-productive. CDR3 was defined according to IMGT convention as the region running from the second conserved V-encoded cysteine to the conserved J-encoded phenylalanine. The earlier analysis of about 570 of the donors excluded any sequence lacking an unambiguous match to a single V gene segment. In an earlier analysis of approximately 590 of the donors, V segments were called functional above 56.7% productive rearrangements and were called segregating when the between-donor standard deviation exceeded 5%. A statistical classification framework was built to diagnose cytomegalovirus status from the catalog of TCR beta chain sequences. In a later analysis, TCR nucleotide sequences were compared against IMGT/GENE-DB human TR gene sequences so that V and J genes could be assigned. Using the TCRdist pipeline, a later analysis assigned CDR3 sequences along with most-parsimonious VDJ recombination scenarios. A later analysis defined each TCR beta chain by its CDR3 amino acid sequence plus V-gene family, and excluded reads lacking a unique V-gene family. In a later analysis, 500 to 650 highly shared, low-generation-probability nucleotide sequences were removed to address suspected cross-contamination and a sequencing artifact. In a later analysis, a clonal expansion index was calculated for each public chain from normalized within-repertoire ranks of inferred template counts. In a later analysis, generation probabilities were computed using a VDJ recombination model fitted to out-of-frame rearrangements, and the results were checked against IGoR. Hypergeometric tests were used in a later analysis to score TCR-TCR, TCR-HLA and TCR-CMV co-occurrence, with a repertoire-size bias correction applied to the TCR pairs. A later analysis estimated false discovery rates by permuting HLA or CMV assignments 20 times. In a later analysis, co-occurring TCRs were grouped using DBSCAN, and TCRdist sequence similarity was added for clustering within HLA-allele-positive subsets. Co-occurrence clustering excluded repertoires with fewer than 30,000 or more than 120,000 public chains, plus five with anomalous nucleotide sharing. Held by TCRdb, this immuneACCESS table contains in-frame sequences only and omits some clones. Under half of the omission traces to an unresolved V gene where checked; the cause of the rest is unknown. That table is the source of V, J and clone size, and D and trimming were worked out from the DNA. For this sample there are approximately 170,000 clones; 60% to 80% appear just once. The ten largest clonotypes hold around 3% of the sample.

General study outcomes and caveats: Compared with equally common non-associated chains, HLA-associated TCR beta chains in a later analysis were more clonally expanded and had lower generation probabilities. A total of some 180 TCR beta chains were listed by the study as associated with cytomegalovirus. At a false discovery rate of 0.05, a later analysis linked 16,951 TCR beta sequences to specific HLA alleles. The authors suggested that the approach could potentially be generalized to other disease states and immunological phenotypes. Some IMGT-functional V segments, including TRBV6-2 and TRBV6-3, could not be told apart with the 87-base-pair reads, so those segments were excluded. The cohort was sequenced for TCR beta chains only, and without alpha or paired-chain data the features that could be detected were limited. For the cohort, immune exposure information was limited to CMV serostatus. Because some donors lacked HLA typing at each locus, the association tests relied only on the typed subset. In vitro tests confirmed that a few of the cytomegalovirus-associated TCR beta chains recognize cytomegalovirus antigens. The presence/absence analyses assumed that sequencing depth was roughly uniform across donors, and that assumption may not be true. In an earlier analysis of 587 of the donors, most TCR beta V segments appeared in productive rearrangements about 90% or about 30% of the time, broadly matching IMGT annotations. Compared with the roughly 670-donor mean, donors in an Asian-associated ancestry cluster had fewer N-insertions in productive TCRs, according to a later genetic analysis. A further reported finding was that TCR beta sequences accurately predicted the HLA-A and HLA-B alleles for most subjects in the first cohort. A cluster of highly shared sequence variants was judged likely to be a technical artifact of the sequencing pipeline. An association between a missense DCLRE1C variant and V-gene and J-gene trimming of TCR beta chains was found in a later genetic analysis and replicated in an independent cohort. Across donors, most TCR sequences were observed very rarely, whereas some public TCRs were present in many individuals. According to a later analysis, parvovirus B19, influenza, CMV and Epstein-Barr virus appeared linked to several top co-occurrence clusters. The classifier was reported to diagnose cytomegalovirus status with high specificity and sensitivity in both the original cohort and the validation cohort. Correlated functional status among segregating V segments might be attributable to linkage disequilibrium, but an unknown experimental factor could not be ruled out. Because counts were too low, roughly 17 rarely observed V segments, including chromosome 9 orphons, were left out of the earlier analysis of 500 to 750 of the donors. A later analysis found that most CMV-associated TCR beta chains appeared HLA-restricted, with HLA associations seemingly driven largely by CMV exposure. Assigning TCR associations to individual alleles was difficult when HLA alleles, especially DR and DQ, strongly co-occurred. In a later analysis, TCR association rates were found to vary across HLA loci, with the most associated TCRs seen for DRB1 alleles and the fewest for HLA-C alleles.

The clonotype was recovered from a woman in her 40s in good health and CMV-seropositive. The sequence is built from TRBV30 and TRBJ2-4; a tentative D call is TRBD1 (6 bases match). The material sequenced was PBMCs. The DNA sequence is TGTGCCTGGAGCCCGGACAGCCCAAACATTCAGTACTTC. Its protein product is CAWSPDSPNIQYF. When the CDR3 is completed using the reference TRBV30 and TRBJ2-4 genes on either side, the full variable domain is SQTIHQWPATLVQPVGSPLSLECTVEGTSNPNLYWYRQAAGRGLQLLFYSVGIGQISSEVPQNLSASRPQDRQFILSSKKLLLSDSGFYLCAWSPDSPNIQYFGAGTRLSVL.